This T cell receptor (beta chain) was sequenced in a study of T cell responses to AZD1222 COVID-19 vaccine. Study-level findings and limits: The donors showed a predominance of white British ancestry and of females, with possible underestimation of clonal diversity. Baseline serostatus was positive in only five to seven AZD1222 recipients. Nearly half of spike-specific TCRs reportedly target variant regions that are unmutated in the B.1.351 and B.1.1.7 variants. Repertoires were obtained solely post-peak T cell response.

Concerning this clone: Its antigen is not known.

From germline, CDR1 is SGHAT and CDR2 FQNNGV. The CDR3 sequence is 15 residues long. V shed 5 bases and J 6 bases; nucleotides not matched to a gene: 11. TCRdb keeps only in-frame clones here, not all; method: immunoSEQ multiplex PCR. Seen here are 110,000 to 150,000 clones, 80% to 95% observed once, and the top ten hold around 1.7%. This sequence originates from an adult in good health. This chain uses TRBV11-2 with TRBJ1-2; 8 bases align to TRBD1. The specimen comprised peripheral blood, sampled on day 0 of AZD1222 vaccination. The CDR3 spells CASSPGQGAYNGYTF. DNA for the CDR3: TGTGCCAGCAGCCCCGGGCAGGGGGCGTACAATGGCTACACCTTC.